The 23 T cell receptor beta chains given below trace back to one sample, sequenced in a study of T cells after yellow fever vaccination. In TCRdb, the 5' RACE reads were re-called with MiXCR into one record per CDR3 protein. There are about 320,000 distinct CDR3 sequences in the sample; about 10% occur only once, and about 3.5% lies in the top ten. The material was CD4+ T cells sorted from PBMCs, obtained 45 days after the yellow fever booster vaccination. These receptors were taken from a man between 18 and 29 years old who received the YFV17D yellow fever vaccine.

At least ten counts were recorded for this clonotype. The gene calls are TRBV20-1 and TRBJ1-1; maybe TRBD1 (5 bases). From germline, CDR1 is DFQATT and CDR2 SNEGSKA (reference sequence). The CDR3 has 13 residues. The V and J ends lost 2 bases and 2 bases respectively, with 9 bases between them. The CDR3 bases are TGCAGTGCTAGACGACAGCTTAACACTGAAGCTTTCTTT. This codes for CSARRQLNTEAFF.

A few counts support this clonotype. The J gene is TRBJ2-3, the V gene TRBV7-9; TRBD1 aligns across 10 bases. This CDR3 is built from 16 residues. The J segment lost 8 bases and the V segment lost 5 bases, leaving 13 bases of the junction unmatched. The V gene's germline CDR1 is SEHNR and CDR2 FQNEAQ (reference sequence). The CDR3 DNA reads as TGTGCCAGCAGCCCGCCCGGGACAGGGGTCGGGAGTACGCAGTATTTT. It yields the protein CASSPPGTGVGSTQYF.

This clonotype was seen only a few times. The chain combines TRBV7-9 with TRBJ2-6; 9 bases fit TRBD1. The length of the CDR3 is 17 residues. Trimming took 6 bases from V and 2 from J; bases not matched to a gene: 8. Germline V gives CDR1 SEHNR, CDR2 FQNEAQ (reference sequence). The CDR3, as DNA: TGTGCCAGCAGACCCGGGACAGGGAGGACTGGGGCCAACGTCCTGACTTTC. Amino acid sequence: CASRPGTGRTGANVLTF.

At least ten counts were recorded for this clonotype. The gene calls are TRBV29-1 and TRBJ2-1, with TRBD2 matching over 7 bases. The CDR3 is 13 amino acids. Germline CDR1 is SQVTM and CDR2 is ANQGSEA. V was clipped by 3 bases and J by 7 bases; unmatched bases: 6. The CDR3: CSVEWDYPNEQFF. The DNA of the CDR3 is TGCAGCGTTGAGTGGGACTACCCAAATGAGCAGTTCTTC.

This clonotype was seen only a few times. CDR3 sequence: CSVVTFGETQYF. The CDR3 region has the DNA TGCAGCGTTGTAACTTTTGGTGAGACCCAGTACTTC. The V call is TRBV29-1, the J call TRBJ2-5, with unresolved D. V dropped 4 bases and J dropped 5 bases, with 11 bases sitting between them. CDR3 length: 12 amino acids. Germline V gene sequence: CDR1 SQVTM, CDR2 ANQGSEA.

This clonotype was found many times. The rearrangement joins TRBV28 to TRBJ2-1, with TRBD2 matching 8 bases. Unmatched junction bases numbered 7, after V lost 6 bases and J lost 3 bases. CDR3 size: 15 residues. The V gene's germline CDR1 is MDHEN and CDR2 SYDVKM. CDR3 region: CASSPGGADYNEQFF. The CDR3 DNA sequence: TGTGCCAGCAGCCCCGGGGGGGCCGACTACAATGAGCAGTTCTTC.

The chain has TRBV7-2 and TRBJ1-6, with TRBD1 as a possible D gene (5 bases). Germline CDR1 is SGHTA and CDR2 is FQGNSA. CDR3 length equals 13 residues. V was clipped by 4 bases and J by 10 bases, with 11 bases between them. DNA of the CDR3: TGTGCCAGCAGCTCAGGGTCAGAATCACCCCTCCACTTT. It codes for CASSSGSESPLHF.

The chain combines TRBV10-3 with TRBJ2-2; D is ambiguous. CDR1 ENHRY and CDR2 SYGVKD come from the germline V gene. The germline V and J ends were trimmed by 5 bases and 6 bases, with 10 bases remaining between them. CDR3 length: 13 residues. The CDR3 is CAISWSESGELFF. CDR3 bases: TGTGCCATCAGTTGGAGCGAATCCGGGGAGCTGTTTTTT.

The gene calls are TRBV7-2 and TRBJ2-1; 8 nucleotides align to TRBD2. This CDR3 spans 15 amino acids. Germline values: CDR1 SGHTA, CDR2 FQGNSA. Germline trimming cut 1 base from V and 6 bases from J; bases unmatched to any gene: 5. CDR3 residues: CASSLEGTRTNEQFF. CDR3 in DNA: TGTGCCAGCAGCTTAGAGGGGACTAGAACCAATGAGCAGTTCTTC.

The CDR3 spells CASSVRLRKETQYF. As DNA, the CDR3 is TGTGCCAGCAGCGTAAGGCTTCGGAAAGAGACCCAGTACTTC. The chain combines TRBV9 with TRBJ2-5; D is ambiguous. The CDR3 has 14 residues. In germline, CDR1 is SGDLS, CDR2 YYNGEE. The V end lost 1 base, the J end lost 3 bases, and 10 bases lay between the germline ends.

This clonotype was seen only a few times. Germline is not matched at one junction end, which may reflect a read error. The CDR3 reads CASSVYPGTQNAEAFF. For the CDR3, the DNA is TGTGCCAGCAGTGTCTATCCCGGGACCCAGAACGCTGAAGCTTTCTTT. The chain recombines TRBV6-2 or TRBV6-3 with TRBJ1-1, with a tentative D call TRBD1 (5 bases). CDR1 is MNHEY and CDR2 is SVGEGT in the germline V gene. The CDR3 is 16 amino acids.

Only a few counts were recorded for this clonotype. The CDR3 loop reads CASSEEGEGEQYF. The CDR3, as DNA: TGTGCCAGCAGTGAAGAAGGGGAAGGCGAGCAGTACTTC. The J gene is TRBJ2-7, the V gene TRBV2; D is possibly TRBD1 (5 bases). The germline V and J ends were trimmed by 1 base and 6 bases, with 10 bases remaining between them. The CDR3 spans 13 residues. In germline, CDR1 is SNHLY, CDR2 FYNNEI.

The chain is built from TRBV11-3 and TRBJ2-1; weak D call: TRBD1 (6 bases). V was pared by 5 bases and J by 10 bases, with 15 bases between. The germline V gene encodes CDR1 SGHNT and CDR2 YENEEA. The CDR3 is 13 amino acids. The CDR3 bases are TGTGCCAGCAGCACAGGGTATACGCCGGAGCAGTTCTTC. This gives the protein CASSTGYTPEQFF.

This clonotype was counted between two and nine times. This chain uses TRBV11-3 with TRBJ1-2, with D unclear. Germline V lookup: CDR1 SGHNT, CDR2 YENEEA. The CDR3 has 13 residues. Trimming cost V 4 bases and J 5 bases, with 11 bases left between them. This CDR3 reads CASSSQDGYGYTF. CDR3 nucleotide sequence: TGTGCCAGCAGCTCGCAGGATGGTTATGGCTACACCTTC.

The chain has TRBV14 and TRBJ2-2, with 10 bases fitting TRBD1. Unmatched junction bases numbered 2, after V lost 1 base and J lost 3 bases. Germline values: CDR1 SGHDN, CDR2 FVKESK. This CDR3 contains 16 residues. CDR3 protein: CASSQGTGGYTGELFF. CDR3 nucleotides: TGTGCCAGCAGCCAAGGGACAGGGGGTTACACCGGGGAGCTGTTTTTT.

With respect to this clonotype: A much more abundant neighbour one base away suggests this may be a read error. The rearrangement uses TRBV5-1 and TRBJ2-1, with D tentatively TRBD2 (6 bases). From germline, CDR1 is SGHRS and CDR2 YFSETQ. The CDR3 contains 15 residues. CDR3 protein: CASSRDLSSYTEQFF. CDR3 DNA sequence: TGCGCCAGCAGCCGGGACTTGAGCTCCTACACTGAGCAGTTCTTC.

The sample holds a few counts of this clonotype. This sequence joins TRBV7-2 and TRBJ2-3, with D possibly being TRBD2 (6 bases). CDR3 length: 14 amino acids. In germline, CDR1 is SGHTA, CDR2 FQGNSA. V gave up 6 bases and J gave up 0 bases, with 10 bases separating them. The DNA for the CDR3 is TGTGCCAGCAGGACGGCGGGGAGCACAGATACGCAGTATTTT. It specifies CASRTAGSTDTQYF.

The chain is built from TRBV14 and TRBJ2-3; D gene ambiguous. Germline V CDR1 and CDR2: SGHDN, FVKESK. Trimming left V 4 bases short and J 3 bases short, with 14 bases between. This CDR3 is 15 amino acids long. CDR3 DNA sequence: TGTGCCAGCAGCCCCTTAAACGGTGGGACAGATACGCAGTATTTT. As protein: CASSPLNGGTDTQYF.

The table lists this clonotype with many counts. The V and J genes are TRBV10-3 and TRBJ2-3, with 13 bases matching TRBD2. Germline CDR1 is ENHRY and CDR2 is SYGVKD. Losses at the gene ends were 7 bases for V and 6 bases for J; bases not matched to a gene: 4. CDR3 size: 14 residues. The CDR3 coding sequence is TGTGCCATCAAACTAGCGGGGGGGCCCGATACGCAGTATTTT. This encodes CAIKLAGGPDTQYF.

This clonotype was seen ten or more times. The J gene is TRBJ1-2, the V gene TRBV29-1; no clear D gene. V gave up 3 bases and J gave up 0 bases, with 8 bases separating them. CDR3 length equals 13 residues. Germline V CDR1 and CDR2: SQVTM, ANQGSEA. DNA for the CDR3: TGCAGCGTTGAGGCTCCCTCTAACTATGGCTACACCTTC. Amino acids: CSVEAPSNYGYTF.

There are many counts of this clonotype. The chain is built from TRBV4-3 and TRBJ2-3; TRBD1 aligns across 9 bases. This CDR3 is built from 17 residues. Germline V gene lookup returns CDR1 LGHNA and CDR2 YSLEER. After removal of 3 bases from V and 4 bases from J, the junction contained 11 bases not matched to a gene. The CDR3 DNA reads TGCGCCAGCAGCCAGGGGGGACCGGGACAGGGACCAGATACGCAGTATTTT. This sequence encodes CASSQGGPGQGPDTQYF.

This clonotype has just a few counts. The chain has TRBV5-1 and TRBJ1-3; 10 nucleotides line up with TRBD1. Germline CDR1 and CDR2: SGHRS and YFSETQ. The CDR3 has 16 residues. V gave up 3 bases and J gave up 3 bases; unmatched junction bases: 6. Here the CDR3 reads CASSSTGQGDGNTIYF. The CDR3 nucleotides are TGCGCCAGCAGCTCGACAGGACAGGGGGATGGAAACACCATATATTTT.

This clonotype was seen more than once but under ten times. The V gene is TRBV4-2, the J gene TRBJ2-2, with D possibly being TRBD2 (5 bases). The V gene's germline CDR1 is LGHNA and CDR2 YNFKEQ. This CDR3 region has 15 residues. Trimming removed 1 base from V and 1 base from J, with 7 bases in between. The CDR3 DNA follows: TGTGCCAGCAGCCAAGCTGCGGGGAACACCGGGGAGCTGTTTTTT. It specifies CASSQAAGNTGELFF.